One and the same sample provided the 5 T cell receptor beta chains below, sequenced in a study of blood T cell repertoires in COVID-19. TCRdb's copy holds only in-frame clones and misses some; the assay was immunoSEQ multiplex PCR. Of 300,000 to 500,000 clones listed, around 90% are singletons. Sample: PBMCs or T cells enriched from blood (not recorded which). The receptor source for this set is a middle-aged woman with acute COVID-19.

CDR3: CASSLQVLAGTTDTQYF. Here the CDR3 DNA reads TGTGCCAGCAGCTTACAGGTCCTAGCGGGGACCACAGATACGCAGTATTTT. The rearrangement joins TRBV5-5 to TRBJ2-3, with TRBD2 identical over 9 bases. V dropped 2 bases and J dropped 2; count of bases not matched to a gene: 9. CDR1 and CDR2 (germline): SGHKS, YYEKEE (reference sequence). The CDR3 runs to 17 residues.

V is TRBV12-3 or TRBV12-4 and J is TRBJ1-5, with unresolved D. The CDR3 runs 12 residues. Trimming pared 1 base from V and 5 bases from J, leaving 3 bases between. CDR3 sequence: CASSLGDQPQHF. The CDR3 bases are TGTGCCAGCAGTTTAGGCGATCAGCCCCAGCATTTT.

This clone was seen a few times. The V gene is TRBV11-2, the J gene TRBJ2-3; 8 positions match TRBD2. Germline trimming cut 3 bases from V and 4 bases from J; bases unmatched to any gene: 3. The germline V gene encodes CDR1 SGHAT and CDR2 FQNNGV. The CDR3 length is 14 residues. CDR3 protein: CASSFGGGPDTQYF. In DNA form, the CDR3 reads TGTGCCAGCAGCTTCGGCGGGGGGCCAGATACGCAGTATTTT.

This chain joins TRBV4-2 and TRBJ2-7; 8 nucleotides match TRBD2. There are 16 residues in the CDR3. Trimming cost V 0 bases and J 0 bases; bases outside gene matches: 4. Germline V gene lookup returns CDR1 LGHNA and CDR2 YNFKEQ. For the CDR3, the DNA is TGTGCCAGCAGCCAAGAAACGGGGGGGAGCTCCTACGAGCAGTACTTC. Its translation is CASSQETGGSSYEQYF.

A few counts support this clone. DNA for the CDR3: TGCGCCAGCAGCCAACACCCGGGACAGGGGACTAATTCACCCCTCCACTTT. Residues: CASSQHPGQGTNSPLHF. The chain recombines TRBV4-1 with TRBJ1-6; 10 nucleotides line up with TRBD1. J lost 6 bases, V lost 2 bases, and 7 bases had no gene match. Looked up from germline, CDR1 is MGHRA and CDR2 is YSYEKL. The CDR3 extends over 17 amino acids.